This T cell receptor beta chain was observed in a study of blood T cell repertoires in COVID-19. Overall study: From T cells, B-cell-depleted T cells, or PBMCs came the material, which was cDNA or gDNA.

Assay: immunoSEQ multiplex PCR; the TCRdb copy retains only in-frame clones and omits some. The table has roughly 400,000 clones, more than 75% seen once. The germline V gene encodes CDR1 SGHDN and CDR2 FVKESK. V was pared by 4 bases and J by 5 bases, with 4 bases of the junction left unmatched. This CDR3 region has 16 residues. The sequence derives from a woman in her fifties or sixties with COVID-19, enrolled during active disease. This chain links TRBV14 with TRBJ2-4, with 14 bases that match TRBD2. Sequencing was done on a sample of peripheral blood. The CDR3 region has the DNA TGTGCCAGCAGCCTCGGGACTAGCGGGGGCCAAAACATTCAGTACTTC. This codes for CASSLGTSGGQNIQYF.